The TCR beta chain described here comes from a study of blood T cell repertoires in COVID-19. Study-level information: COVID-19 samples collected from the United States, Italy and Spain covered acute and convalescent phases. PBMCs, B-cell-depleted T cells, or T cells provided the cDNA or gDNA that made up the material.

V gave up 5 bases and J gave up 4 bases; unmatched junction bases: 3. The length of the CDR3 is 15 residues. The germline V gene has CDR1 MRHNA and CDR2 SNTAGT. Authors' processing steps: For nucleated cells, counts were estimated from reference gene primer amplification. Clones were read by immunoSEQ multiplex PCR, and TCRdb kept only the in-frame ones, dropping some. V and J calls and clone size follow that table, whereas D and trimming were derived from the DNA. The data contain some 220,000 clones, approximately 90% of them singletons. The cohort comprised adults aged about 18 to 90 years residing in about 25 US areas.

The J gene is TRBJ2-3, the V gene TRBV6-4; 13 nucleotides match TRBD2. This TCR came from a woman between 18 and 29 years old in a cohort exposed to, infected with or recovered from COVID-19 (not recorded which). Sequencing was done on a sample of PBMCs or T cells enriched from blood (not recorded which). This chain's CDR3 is CASSRLAGGPDTQYF. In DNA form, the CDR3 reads TGTGCCAGCAGTCGACTAGCGGGGGGTCCAGATACGCAGTATTTT.